A single TCR beta chain is shown here with its context. These data are taken from a study of graft-versus-host responses after intestinal transplantation. Sequenced by immunoSEQ multiplex PCR; TCRdb stores in-frame clones only, minus some. This repertoire shows fewer than 100,000 clones, about 82% found once; its top ten account for almost 1.5%. This CDR3 comprises 15 residues. Trimming took 5 bases from V and 0 from J, leaving 8 bases between them. Germline assignment: CDR1 MNHEY and CDR2 SVGAGI. The sample consisted of PBMCs, taken 255 days after intestinal transplant. The source of this sequence is a human patient who received an intestinal transplant, so some T cells may come from the graft donor. The V call is TRBV6-5, the J call TRBJ2-6; D is unresolved. CDR3 DNA sequence: TGTGCCAGCAGTAGGGTCGTCTCTGGGGCCAACGTCCTGACTTTC. Its translation is CASSRVVSGANVLTF.